This T cell receptor beta chain stems from a study of blood T cell repertoires in COVID-19. About the study: The United States, Italy and Spain provided the acute and convalescent COVID-19 samples. In each case, the material was cDNA or gDNA derived from T cells, B-cell-depleted T cells, or PBMCs.

Per the original methods: Reference gene primers were amplified, and this amplification served to estimate nucleated cell counts. The protocol was immunoSEQ multiplex PCR, while the TCRdb copy is restricted to in-frame clones and leaves out a portion. Clonal size and the V and J genes are those of that table, whereas D and trimming came from the DNA. The sample lists 220,000 or so clones, 80% to 85% occurring once. The CDR3 totals 16 residues. The V gene lost 4 bases and the J gene lost 0 bases, with 13 bases spanning the gap. The V gene's germline CDR1 is LGHDT and CDR2 YNNKEL (reference sequence). The origin of this receptor is a woman aged 55-69 years with acute or convalescent COVID-19. The chain carries TRBV3-1 (or the pseudogene TRBV3-2) and TRBJ1-3, with D perhaps TRBD1 (5 bases). Sequenced: peripheral blood. CDR3 coding DNA: TGTGCCAGCAGCCGGGGCCGAGCGAACTCTGGAAACACCATATATTTT. Protein product: CASSRGRANSGNTIYF.